Below are 3 T cell receptor beta chains sequenced from a single sample in a study of cytomegalovirus exposure and HLA in healthy donors. The PCR contained 60 Vbeta and 13 Jbeta primers. The assay was immunoSEQ multiplex PCR, and TCRdb's table has in-frame clones only and misses some. The top ten clones hold 2.4% of a sample with around 78,000 clones, around 85% of them seen once. The sequenced sample was PBMCs. The receptor source for this set is a woman between 45 and 60 years old in good health and CMV-seronegative.

This sequence joins TRBV5-6 and TRBJ2-5, with 7 bases matching TRBD1. Near its end, the DNA agrees better with TRBJ2-7, so the J call may be wrong. The V gene's germline CDR1 is SGHDT and CDR2 YYEEEE. CDR3 length equals 19 residues. CDR3 sequence: CASSLVRQTGIISSYEQYF. The CDR3 nucleotides are TGTGCCAGCAGCTTGGTACGACAGACAGGGATCATAAGCTCCTACGAGCAGTACTTC.

This chain connects TRBV7-3 to TRBJ2-5; weak D call: TRBD2 (5 bases). V lost 4 bases and J 5 bases, leaving 11 bases between the germline ends. This CDR3 has 13 residues. Looked up from germline, CDR1 is SGHTA and CDR2 is FQGTGA. In DNA, the CDR3 is TGTGCCAGCAGCTCGGGGTTGGGGGAGACCCAGTACTTC. This codes for CASSSGLGETQYF.

This clone was counted only a few times. The rearrangement uses TRBV4-1 and TRBJ1-3; D remains ambiguous. This CDR3 is built from 15 residues. The V end was cut by 0 bases, the J end by 0 bases, with 6 bases between. CDR1 and CDR2 from the germline V gene are MGHRA and YSYEKL. In DNA form, the CDR3 reads TGCGCCAGCAGCCAAGATTCAGGCTCTGGAAACACCATATATTTT. Translating it yields CASSQDSGSGNTIYF.